Following are 7 T cell receptor beta chains from one sample sequenced in a study of cytomegalovirus exposure and HLA in healthy donors. Only in-frame clones appear in the TCRdb table, and some are missing; sequencing was by immunoSEQ multiplex PCR. The repertoire holds about 200,000 clones, around 80% seen once, with around 15% in the top ten. The source material was PBMCs. The source is a woman under 40 in good health and CMV-seropositive.

The chain has TRBV4-1 and TRBJ1-1; 7 bases are a match to TRBD1. The CDR3 spans 15 residues. Germline CDR1 reads MGHRA; CDR2 reads YSYEKL. With 6 bases clipped from V and 4 bases from J, the junction kept 11 bases outside the gene matches. CDR3 in amino acids: CASSYKQGWSTEAFF. CDR3 DNA: TGCGCCAGCAGTTATAAACAGGGGTGGTCCACTGAAGCTTTCTTT.

This clone was seen only a few times. The chain has TRBV19 and TRBJ1-5; 7 nucleotides agree with TRBD1. V dropped 6 bases and J dropped 3; count of bases not matched to a gene: 5. CDR1 and CDR2 (germline): LNHDA, SQIVND (reference sequence). This CDR3 comprises 14 residues. Here the CDR3 DNA reads TGTGCCAGTAGCACGGGACAGAACAATCAGCCCCAGCATTTT. Protein sequence: CASSTGQNNQPQHF.

The chain is built from TRBV6-5 and TRBJ2-7, with D possibly TRBD1 on 6 matching bases. The germline gives CDR1 MNHEY, CDR2 SVGAGI. Trimming cost V 2 bases and J 3 bases, with 14 bases left between them. The CDR3 totals 15 residues. The DNA for the CDR3 is TGTGCCAGCAGTTACCCAGCAGGGGCCGACTACGAGCAGTACTTC. This encodes CASSYPAGADYEQYF.

This rearrangement joins TRBV19 to TRBJ1-5, with TRBD1 identical over 9 bases. Trimming cost V 4 bases and J 10 bases; bases outside gene matches: 8. This CDR3 spans 14 amino acids. Germline V CDR1 and CDR2: LNHDA, SQIVND (reference sequence). CDR3 DNA: TGTGCCAGTAGTACGTGGGACAGGGTCGATCCCCAGCATTTT. This encodes CASSTWDRVDPQHF.

The rearrangement joins TRBV14 to TRBJ2-7; 7 positions match TRBD2. J gave up 2 bases and V 5 bases, and 3 bases lay outside the gene matches. Looked up from germline, CDR1 is SGHDN and CDR2 is FVKESK. The CDR3 runs to 13 residues. The CDR3 reads CASSWLAAYEQYF. In DNA, the CDR3 is TGTGCCAGCAGCTGGCTAGCGGCCTACGAGCAGTACTTC.

The chain uses TRBV29-1 and TRBJ1-1; 7 bases agree with TRBD1. Losses at the gene ends were 7 bases for V and 1 base for J; bases not matched to a gene: 3. The germline CDR1 and CDR2 sequences are SQVTM and ANQGSEA. This CDR3 is built from 12 residues. The CDR3 loop is CSAYRGNTEAFF. The CDR3 DNA follows: TGCAGCGCCTACAGGGGGAACACTGAAGCTTTCTTT.

V gene TRBV5-6 combines with J gene TRBJ1-2; 12 bases agree with TRBD1. Germline V gene data show CDR1 as SGHDT and CDR2 as YYEEEE. The CDR3 is made up of 14 amino acids. The junction had 4 bases not matched to a gene; V was cut back by 0 bases and J by 10 bases. This CDR3 reads CASSLAPGQGAYTF. The DNA for the CDR3 is TGTGCCAGCAGCTTGGCGCCGGGACAGGGGGCCTACACCTTC.